This T cell receptor beta chain was observed in a study of cytomegalovirus exposure and HLA in healthy donors. As regards this clone: Its antigen is as yet unknown.

The CDR3 totals 14 residues. J was trimmed by 2 bases and V by 5 bases; bases with no gene match: 4. Per germline, CDR1 SGHTA and CDR2 FQGNSA. The PCR ran on 60 Vbeta and 13 Jbeta primers. TCRdb's copy holds only in-frame clones and misses some; the assay was immunoSEQ multiplex PCR. Of approximately 80,000 clones listed, 63% were seen once; the top ten hold about 15%. Study-level results: One later analysis reportedly identified an Asian-associated ancestry cluster that showed fewer N-insertions than the roughly 620-donor mean. Sequencing depth across donors, presence/absence analyses assumed, was roughly uniform.

The sample taken for sequencing was PBMCs. This clonotype was sampled from a woman in her thirties or forties in good health and CMV-seropositive. The rearrangement joins TRBV7-2 to TRBJ2-5; 8 bases match TRBD1. The CDR3 region is CASSPGDRQETQYF. The CDR3 nucleotides read TGTGCCAGCAGCCCAGGGGACAGGCAAGAGACCCAGTACTTC.